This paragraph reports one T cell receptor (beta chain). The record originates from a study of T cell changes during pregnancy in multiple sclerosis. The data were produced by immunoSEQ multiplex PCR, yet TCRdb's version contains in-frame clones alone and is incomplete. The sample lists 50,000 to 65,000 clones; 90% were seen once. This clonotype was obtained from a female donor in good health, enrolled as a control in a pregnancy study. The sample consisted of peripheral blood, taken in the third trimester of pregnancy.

The CDR3 coding sequence is TGTGCCAGCAGTTACTTAGGGAGCCGAGCCGGGGAGCTGTTTTTT. Its translation: CASSYLGSRAGELFF. J is TRBJ2-2 and V is TRBV6-5; a weak D match, TRBD2 (5 bases). V lost 1 base and J lost 6, with 12 bases in between. The germline gives CDR1 MNHEY, CDR2 SVGAGI. This CDR3 is 15 amino acids long.